This T cell receptor (beta chain) originates from a study of T cell responses to AZD1222 COVID-19 vaccine. V gave up 4 bases and J gave up 5 bases, with 12 bases separating them. The CDR3 loop spans 14 amino acids. Germline V gene lookup returns CDR1 LGHNA and CDR2 YNFKEQ. Profiling relied on immunoSEQ multiplex PCR, and the TCRdb table lists in-frame clones only, not all of them. The sample lists some 130,000 clones; 90% to 95% were seen once. This clonotype was sampled from an adult in good health. V gene TRBV4-2 combines with J gene TRBJ2-1; D is uncertain. This specimen consisted of peripheral blood, obtained on day 0 of AZD1222 vaccination. CDR3 sequence reads: CASSPSGIDNEQFF. Here the CDR3 DNA reads TGTGCCAGCAGCCCCTCTGGGATTGACAATGAGCAGTTCTTC.